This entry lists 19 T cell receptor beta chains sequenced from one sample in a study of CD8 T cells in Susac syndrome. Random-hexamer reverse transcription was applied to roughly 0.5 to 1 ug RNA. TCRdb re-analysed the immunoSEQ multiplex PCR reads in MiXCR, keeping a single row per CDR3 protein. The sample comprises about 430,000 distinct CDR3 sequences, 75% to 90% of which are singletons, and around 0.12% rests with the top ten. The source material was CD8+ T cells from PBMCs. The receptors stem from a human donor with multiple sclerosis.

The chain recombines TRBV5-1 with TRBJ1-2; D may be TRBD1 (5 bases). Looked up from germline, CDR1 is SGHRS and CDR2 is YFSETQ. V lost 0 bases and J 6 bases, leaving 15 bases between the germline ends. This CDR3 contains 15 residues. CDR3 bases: TGCGCCAGCAGCTTGGTTGGCAGGGAGGCGCATGGCTACACCTTC. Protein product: CASSLVGREAHGYTF.

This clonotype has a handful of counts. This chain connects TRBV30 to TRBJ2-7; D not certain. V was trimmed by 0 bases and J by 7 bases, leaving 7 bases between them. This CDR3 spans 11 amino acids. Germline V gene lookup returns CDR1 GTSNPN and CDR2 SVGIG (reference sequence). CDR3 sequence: CAWSVRAEQYF. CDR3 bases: TGTGCCTGGAGTGTAAGGGCAGAGCAGTACTTC.

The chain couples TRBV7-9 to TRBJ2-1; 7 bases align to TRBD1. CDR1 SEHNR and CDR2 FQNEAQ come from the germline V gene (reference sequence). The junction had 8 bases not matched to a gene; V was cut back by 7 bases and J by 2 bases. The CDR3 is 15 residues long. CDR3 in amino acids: CASKGRQGPYNEQFF. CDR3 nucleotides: TGTGCCAGCAAAGGCAGACAGGGTCCCTACAATGAGCAGTTCTTC. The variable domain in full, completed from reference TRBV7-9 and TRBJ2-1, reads DTGVSQNPRHKITKRGQNVTFRCDPISEHNRLYWYRQTLGQGPEFLTYFQNEAQLEKSRLLSDRFSAERPKGSFSTLEIQRTEQGDSAMYLCASKGRQGPYNEQFFGPGTRLTVL.

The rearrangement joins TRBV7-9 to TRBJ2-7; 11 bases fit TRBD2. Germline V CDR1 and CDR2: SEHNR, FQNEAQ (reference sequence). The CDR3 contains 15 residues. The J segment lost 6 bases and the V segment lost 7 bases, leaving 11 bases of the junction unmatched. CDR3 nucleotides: TGTGCCAGCAATTCGGGACTAGCGGACCCCCTCGAGCAGTACTTC. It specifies CASNSGLADPLEQYF.

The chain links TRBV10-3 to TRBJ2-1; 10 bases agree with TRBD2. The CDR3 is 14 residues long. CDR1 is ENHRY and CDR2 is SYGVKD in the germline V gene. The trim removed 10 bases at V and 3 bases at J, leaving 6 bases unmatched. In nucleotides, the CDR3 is TGTGCCACCGCCCAGCGGGAGGGCTACAATGAGCAGTTCTTC. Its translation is CATAQREGYNEQFF.

The CDR3 protein is CASSSDGQPPYEQYF. The CDR3, as DNA: TGTGCCAGCAGTTCCGACGGACAGCCGCCCTACGAGCAGTACTTC. The chain combines TRBV6-5 with TRBJ2-7; the D gene is possibly TRBD1 (6 bases). Per germline, CDR1 MNHEY and CDR2 SVGAGI. V was shortened by 4 bases and J by 2 bases, with 15 bases between the two germline ends. CDR3 length: 15 amino acids.

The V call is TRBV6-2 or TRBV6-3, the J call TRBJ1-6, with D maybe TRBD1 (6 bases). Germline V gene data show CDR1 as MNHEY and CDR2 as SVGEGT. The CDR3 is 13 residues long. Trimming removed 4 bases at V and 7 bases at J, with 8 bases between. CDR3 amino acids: CASSSQGNSPLHF. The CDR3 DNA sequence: TGTGCCAGCAGTTCACAGGGAAATTCACCCCTCCACTTT.

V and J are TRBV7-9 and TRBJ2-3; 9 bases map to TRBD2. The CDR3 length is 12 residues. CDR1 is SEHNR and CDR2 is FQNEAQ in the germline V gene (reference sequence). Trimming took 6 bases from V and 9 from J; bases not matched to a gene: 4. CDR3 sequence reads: CASRDGTSTQYF. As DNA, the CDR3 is TGTGCCAGCAGGGACGGGACTAGCACGCAGTATTTT. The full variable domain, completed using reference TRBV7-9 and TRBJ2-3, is DTGVSQNPRHKITKRGQNVTFRCDPISEHNRLYWYRQTLGQGPEFLTYFQNEAQLEKSRLLSDRFSAERPKGSFSTLEIQRTEQGDSAMYLCASRDGTSTQYFGPGTRLTVL.

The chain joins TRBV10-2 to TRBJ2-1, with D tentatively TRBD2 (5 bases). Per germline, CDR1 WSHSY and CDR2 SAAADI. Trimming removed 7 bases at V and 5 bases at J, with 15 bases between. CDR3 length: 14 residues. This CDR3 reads CASKWGDGHNEQFF. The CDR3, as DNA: TGCGCCAGCAAATGGGGAGATGGACACAATGAGCAGTTCTTC.

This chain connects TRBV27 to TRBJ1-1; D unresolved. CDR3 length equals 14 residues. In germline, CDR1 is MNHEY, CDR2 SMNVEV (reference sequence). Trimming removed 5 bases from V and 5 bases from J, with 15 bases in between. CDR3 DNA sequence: TGTGCCAGCAGTGTCACGGGCCTCGGGACTGAAGCTTTCTTT. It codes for CASSVTGLGTEAFF.

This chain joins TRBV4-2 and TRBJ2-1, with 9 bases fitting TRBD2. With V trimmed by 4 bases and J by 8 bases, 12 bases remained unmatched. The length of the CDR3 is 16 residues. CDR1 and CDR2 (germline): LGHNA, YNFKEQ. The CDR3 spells CASSPPGGRGSDEQFF. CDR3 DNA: TGTGCCAGCAGCCCCCCTGGCGGGAGGGGTTCGGATGAGCAGTTCTTC.

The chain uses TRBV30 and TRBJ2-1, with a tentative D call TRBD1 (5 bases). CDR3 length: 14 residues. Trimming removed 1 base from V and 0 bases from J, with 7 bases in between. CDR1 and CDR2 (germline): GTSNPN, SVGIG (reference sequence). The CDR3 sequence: CAWSGGFSYNEQFF. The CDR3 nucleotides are TGTGCCTGGAGTGGGGGCTTCTCCTACAATGAGCAGTTCTTC.

CDR3 bases: TGTGCCAGCAGCTTAGCGATTGGGGGAAGCACTGAAGCTTTCTTT. Translating it yields CASSLAIGGSTEAFF. The chain carries TRBV7-9 and TRBJ1-1; D possibly corresponds to TRBD1 (5 bases). V was pared by 0 bases and J by 4 bases, with 12 bases between. Germline loops: CDR1 SEHNR, CDR2 FQNEAQ (reference sequence). CDR3 size: 15 residues. The full variable domain, its missing parts supplied by reference TRBV7-9 and TRBJ1-1, is DTGVSQNPRHKITKRGQNVTFRCDPISEHNRLYWYRQTLGQGPEFLTYFQNEAQLEKSRLLSDRFSAERPKGSFSTLEIQRTEQGDSAMYLCASSLAIGGSTEAFFGQGTRLTVV.

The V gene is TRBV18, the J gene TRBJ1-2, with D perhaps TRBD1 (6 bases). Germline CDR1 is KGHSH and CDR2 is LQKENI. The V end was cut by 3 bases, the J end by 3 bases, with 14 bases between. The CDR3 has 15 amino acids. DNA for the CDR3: TGTGCCAGCTCACCGCCCCAGCAGGGGTACTATGGCTACACCTTC. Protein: CASSPPQQGYYGYTF. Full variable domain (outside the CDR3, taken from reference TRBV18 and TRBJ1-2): NAGVMQNPRHLVRRRGQEARLRCSPMKGHSHVYWYRQLPEEGLKFMVYLQKENIIDESGMPKERFSAEFPKEGPSILRIQQVVRGDSAAYFCASSPPQQGYYGYTFGSGTRLTVV.

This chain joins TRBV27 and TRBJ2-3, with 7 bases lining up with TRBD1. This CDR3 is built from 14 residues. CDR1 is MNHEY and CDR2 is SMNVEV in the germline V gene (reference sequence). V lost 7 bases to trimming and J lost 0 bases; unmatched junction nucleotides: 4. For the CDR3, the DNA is TGTGCCAGCAACCGGGACAGAAGCACAGATACGCAGTATTTT. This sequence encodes CASNRDRSTDTQYF.

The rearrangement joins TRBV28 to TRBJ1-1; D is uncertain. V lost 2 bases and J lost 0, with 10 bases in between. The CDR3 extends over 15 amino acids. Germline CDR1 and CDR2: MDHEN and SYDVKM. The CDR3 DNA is TGTGCCAGCAGTTTACTCGGAGCCTTGAACACTGAAGCTTTCTTT. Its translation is CASSLLGALNTEAFF.

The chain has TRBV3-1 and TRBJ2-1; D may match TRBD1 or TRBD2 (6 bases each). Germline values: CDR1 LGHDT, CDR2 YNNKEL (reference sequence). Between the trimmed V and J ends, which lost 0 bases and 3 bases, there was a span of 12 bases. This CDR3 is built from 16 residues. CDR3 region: CASSQEEGDGYNEQFF. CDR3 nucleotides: TGTGCCAGCAGCCAAGAGGAGGGGGATGGCTACAATGAGCAGTTCTTC.

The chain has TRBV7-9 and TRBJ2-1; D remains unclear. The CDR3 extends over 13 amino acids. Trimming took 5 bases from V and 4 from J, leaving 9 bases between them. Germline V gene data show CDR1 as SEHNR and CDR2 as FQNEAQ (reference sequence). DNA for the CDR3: TGTGCCAGCAGCCCTACAGAGTACAATGAGCAGTTCTTC. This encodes CASSPTEYNEQFF.

Written as DNA, the CDR3 is TGTGCCAGCATTCCCGGACTAGGGAGCCTCTACAATGAGCAGTTCTTC. Translating gives CASIPGLGSLYNEQFF. This chain links TRBV27 with TRBJ2-1; TRBD2 aligns across 7 bases. The ends lost 7 bases at V and 3 bases at J; junction bases unmatched: 12. Germline CDR1 reads MNHEY; CDR2 reads SMNVEV (reference sequence). CDR3 length: 16 amino acids.